A selection of T cell receptor beta chains follows, all from one sample in a study of OX40 agonist ivuxolimab in advanced cancers. Clones were sequenced by immunoSEQ multiplex PCR, and TCRdb holds only the in-frame ones, with some missing. The data contain 75,000 to 100,000 clones, 86% of them seen just once; the ten biggest clones take up around 2%. This specimen consisted of CD4+ or CD8+ T cells sorted from blood, obtained in a trial of the OX40 agonist ivuxolimab. All receptors come from an adult with an advanced solid tumor such as melanoma, head and neck, liver or kidney cancer. Both conserved end residues are part of each CDR3. Fields, in order: V gene, J gene, D gene, clone size, CDR3 DNA, CDR3 protein. A D gene is named only where the DNA matches it firmly. Size is stated for part of the rows, as once, few or many counts, or as a class when the clone is expanded.

V: TRBV5-6; J: TRBJ2-6; D: -; size: -; DNA: TGTGCCAGCAGCGAGTACAGGACCTCTGGGGCCAACGTCCTGACTTTC; CDR3: CASSEYRTSGANVLTF
V: TRBV20-1; J: TRBJ2-1; D: -; size: few; DNA: TGCAGTGCTAAGAACAATGAGCAGTTCTTC; CDR3: CSAKNNEQFF
V: TRBV4-1; J: TRBJ2-7; D: -; size: -; DNA: TGCGCCAGCAGCCAAGATCACTCTCCGGGGAGGAAGTACTTC; CDR3: CASSQDHSPGRKYF
V: TRBV18; J: TRBJ1-1; D: -; size: -; DNA: TGTGCCAGCTCACCTGATATAGGGGCTGAAGCTTTCTTT; CDR3: CASSPDIGAEAFF
V: TRBV21-1; J: TRBJ2-4; D: -; size: -; DNA: TGTGCCAGCAGCAAAAGAACGACCGCCAAAAACATTCAGTACTTC; CDR3: CASSKRTTAKNIQYF
V: TRBV13; J: TRBJ2-2; D: -; size: few; DNA: TGTGCCAGCAGCCCGCGAGGGGGATCTCTGGTCACCGGGGAGCTGTTTTTT; CDR3: CASSPRGGSLVTGELFF
V: TRBV7-6; J: TRBJ2-7; D: TRBD2; size: many; DNA: TGTGCCAGCAGCTTAGCGGGAGGGAACTCCTACGAGCAGTACTTC; CDR3: CASSLAGGNSYEQYF
V: TRBV28; J: TRBJ2-7; D: TRBD2; size: -; DNA: TGTGCCAGCAGTTTGGGGGGAGCGGGAGGGCCTGACGAGCAGTACTTC; CDR3: CASSLGGAGGPDEQYF
V: TRBV5-1; J: TRBJ2-5; D: TRBD2; size: once; DNA: TGCGCCAGCAGCTTGTTAGACCTAGCGGGAGAGACCCAGTACTTC; CDR3: CASSLLDLAGETQYF
V: TRBV6-5; J: TRBJ2-7; D: TRBD1; size: few; DNA: TGTGCCAGCAGGGGGGGACAGGGGGTGACCAGCGAGCAGTACTTC; CDR3: CASRGGQGVTSEQYF
V: TRBV2; J: TRBJ1-1; D: TRBD1; size: -; DNA: TGTGCCAGCAGTGGGTGGTGGCAGGGGGTTATGAACACTGAAGCTTTCTTT; CDR3: CASSGWWQGVMNTEAFF
V: TRBV4-1; J: TRBJ2-3; D: -; size: -; DNA: TGCGCCAGCAGCCATCCCAGTGGTCGGAGAGGCACAGATACGCAGTATTTT; CDR3: CASSHPSGRRGTDTQYF
V: TRBV5-4; J: TRBJ2-5; D: -; size: -; DNA: TGTGCCAGCAGCTTTGGGGGAGTGGAGACCCAGTACTTC; CDR3: CASSFGGVETQYF
V: TRBV5-1; J: TRBJ2-7; D: -; size: -; DNA: TGCGCCAGCAGCTTGGCCCCGGGTTATCAGTACGAGCAGTACTTC; CDR3: CASSLAPGYQYEQYF
V: TRBV6-1; J: TRBJ2-7; D: TRBD2; size: -; DNA: TGTGCCAGCACCACTAGCGGGAGTCGCCGGGACGAGCAGTACTTC; CDR3: CASTTSGSRRDEQYF
V: TRBV18; J: TRBJ2-3; D: -; size: few; DNA: TGTGCCAGCTCACCAACAACAGATGACACAGATACGCAGTATTTT; CDR3: CASSPTTDDTDTQYF
V: TRBV5-1; J: TRBJ2-7; D: TRBD2; size: -; DNA: TGCGCCAGCAGCTTGGGGACTAGTAGTGAGCAGTACTTC; CDR3: CASSLGTSSEQYF
V: TRBV28; J: TRBJ2-5; D: TRBD1; size: -; DNA: TGTGCCAGCAGAAATCCGGGACAGGGATCGCAGCTGGAGACCCAGTACTTC; CDR3: CASRNPGQGSQLETQYF
V: TRBV6-1; J: TRBJ1-2; D: -; size: once; DNA: TGTGCCAGCACCGAGGGGACCGGCTATGGCTACACCTTC; CDR3: CASTEGTGYGYTF
V: TRBV4-2; J: TRBJ2-7; D: -; size: once; DNA: TGTGCCAGCAGCCAAGATCTCGGCAGGGTTGTGACCTACGAGCAGTACTTC; CDR3: CASSQDLGRVVTYEQYF
V: TRBV6-5; J: TRBJ1-5; D: -; size: -; DNA: TGTGCCAGCAGTCGACAGGCTTATAGCAATCAGCCCCAGCATTTT; CDR3: CASSRQAYSNQPQHF
V: TRBV5-1; J: TRBJ1-4; D: -; size: -; DNA: TGCGCCAGCAGCTTGGGACTCGCAAGTGAAAAACTGTTTTTT; CDR3: CASSLGLASEKLFF
V: TRBV7-3; J: TRBJ2-2; D: -; size: -; DNA: TGTGCCAGCAGCTCCCGCCAGGGCGGGACCGGGGAGCTGTTTTTT; CDR3: CASSSRQGGTGELFF
V: TRBV21-1; J: TRBJ1-5; D: -; size: few; DNA: TGTGCCAGCAGCAAAGCGGGGGACAGGGGGTTCCAGCCCCAGCATTTT; CDR3: CASSKAGDRGFQPQHF
V: TRBV10-3; J: TRBJ2-2; D: -; size: -; DNA: TGTGCCATCAGTGTCGGTCCGGCAGGGGCGTTGTCCGGGGAGCTGTTTTTT; CDR3: CAISVGPAGALSGELFF
V: TRBV27; J: TRBJ2-7; D: TRBD1; size: -; DNA: TGTGCCAGCAGTTTAACGGGACAGGGCTTCTTCTACGAGCAGTACTTC; CDR3: CASSLTGQGFFYEQYF
V: TRBV7-9; J: TRBJ2-7; D: TRBD1; size: once; DNA: TGTGCCAGCAGCCCGGACAGGGTAATCAGCGAGCAGTACTTC; CDR3: CASSPDRVISEQYF
V: TRBV5-5; J: TRBJ2-7; D: -; size: -; DNA: TGTGCCAGCAGCTTCGGCTACGAGCAGTACTTC; CDR3: CASSFGYEQYF
V: TRBV28; J: TRBJ2-3; D: -; size: -; DNA: TGTGCCAGCACCCAGCCCGGCACAGATACGCAGTATTTT; CDR3: CASTQPGTDTQYF
V: TRBV18; J: TRBJ1-2; D: -; size: -; DNA: TGTGCCAGCTCACCCCCTATTAGAAGTGGCTACACCTTC; CDR3: CASSPPIRSGYTF
V: TRBV5-4; J: TRBJ2-1; D: TRBD2; size: -; DNA: TGTGCCAGCAGCCAGAAGACTAGCGGGGCGATCTACAATGAGCAGTTCTTC; CDR3: CASSQKTSGAIYNEQFF
V: TRBV7-2; J: TRBJ2-3; D: -; size: once; DNA: TGTGCCAGCAGCAATCCCGTCCTTTTGACGCAGTATTTT; CDR3: CASSNPVLLTQYF
V: TRBV2; J: TRBJ1-1; D: -; size: -; DNA: TGTGCCAGCAGTGAAATCGGGGGCACTTACACTGAAGCTTTCTTT; CDR3: CASSEIGGTYTEAFF
V: TRBV4-1; J: TRBJ2-7; D: -; size: -; DNA: TGCGCCAGCAGCCAAGTGGGCGGGACCTACGAGCAGTACTTC; CDR3: CASSQVGGTYEQYF
V: TRBV19; J: TRBJ2-3; D: TRBD2; size: -; DNA: TGTGCCAGTAAAACGACTAGCGGCAACACAGATACGCAGTATTTT; CDR3: CASKTTSGNTDTQYF
V: TRBV14; J: TRBJ2-3; D: TRBD2; size: -; DNA: TGTGCCAGCAGCCAATGGACTAGCGGGAGATCCGATACGCAGTATTTT; CDR3: CASSQWTSGRSDTQYF
V: TRBV4-2; J: TRBJ2-5; D: -; size: -; DNA: TGTGCCAGCAGCCAAGATAGGGGGGAGACCCAGTACTTC; CDR3: CASSQDRGETQYF
V: TRBV5-4; J: TRBJ2-7; D: -; size: few; DNA: TGTGCCAGCAGCTTGTGGGGCAAGGGGTACGAGCAGTACTTC; CDR3: CASSLWGKGYEQYF
V: TRBV25-1; J: TRBJ2-5; D: TRBD2; size: -; DNA: TGTGCCAGCAGTGAATACAAGCTAGCGGGTGGGACAGAGACCCAGTACTTC; CDR3: CASSEYKLAGGTETQYF
V: TRBV19; J: TRBJ2-7; D: TRBD1; size: -; DNA: TGTGCCAGTAGTCCCCGGGACAGGGTGTCCTACGAGCAGTACTTC; CDR3: CASSPRDRVSYEQYF
V: TRBV5-3; J: TRBJ2-7; D: -; size: -; DNA: TGTGCCAGAATCTACAGCGGTAGCGGAACCTACGAGCAGTACTTC; CDR3: CARIYSGSGTYEQYF
V: TRBV11-2; J: TRBJ2-3; D: TRBD2; size: -; DNA: TGTGCCAGCAGCCTCCGGACTAGCGGGAGGGGAACAGATACGCAGTATTTT; CDR3: CASSLRTSGRGTDTQYF
V: TRBV5-1; J: TRBJ2-7; D: TRBD2; size: -; DNA: TGCGCCAGCAGCTTAGGGACTAGCGGTACCTACGAGCAGTACTTC; CDR3: CASSLGTSGTYEQYF
V: TRBV5-1; J: TRBJ2-3; D: -; size: -; DNA: TGCGCCAGCAGCTTGGCCGGGGCCTCAGATACGCAGTATTTT; CDR3: CASSLAGASDTQYF
V: TRBV7-9; J: TRBJ2-3; D: -; size: -; DNA: TGTGCCAGCAGCTTCCACGGATCCTTTACGCAGTATTTT; CDR3: CASSFHGSFTQYF
V: TRBV19; J: TRBJ1-2; D: TRBD1; size: -; DNA: TGTGCCAGTAGTATTGGACAGGGACACTATGGCTACACCTTC; CDR3: CASSIGQGHYGYTF
V: TRBV28; J: TRBJ1-5; D: TRBD1; size: once; DNA: TGTGCCAGCACCCCGACAGGGGTCAATCAGCCCCAGCATTTT; CDR3: CASTPTGVNQPQHF
V: TRBV28; J: TRBJ1-3; D: TRBD1; size: -; DNA: TGTGCCAGCAGTTTATTTTCCGGACAGGCAAGCTCTGGAAACACCATATATTTT; CDR3: CASSLFSGQASSGNTIYF
V: TRBV18; J: TRBJ2-3; D: -; size: -; DNA: TGTGCCAGCTCACCACCGCGATCTAGCCCCACAGATACGCAGTATTTT; CDR3: CASSPPRSSPTDTQYF
V: TRBV2; J: TRBJ2-2; D: -; size: once; DNA: TGTGCCAGCAGTGAAGCAAGAGCCCTAGCCGGGGAGCTGTTTTTT; CDR3: CASSEARALAGELFF
V: TRBV6-1; J: TRBJ2-1; D: TRBD2; size: -; DNA: TGTGCCAGCAGTGAAATAATGACTAGCGGGAGTAGAGATGAGCAGTTCTTC; CDR3: CASSEIMTSGSRDEQFF
V: TRBV13; J: TRBJ2-4; D: TRBD1; size: -; DNA: TGTGCCAGCAGCTTTCGTCCGGGACAGGGAGTAGGAAACATTCAGTACTTC; CDR3: CASSFRPGQGVGNIQYF
V: TRBV11-3; J: TRBJ2-2; D: TRBD1; size: -; DNA: TGTGCCAGCAGCTCCCGGACAGGGAACACCGGGGAGCTGTTTTTT; CDR3: CASSSRTGNTGELFF
V: TRBV6-5; J: TRBJ2-1; D: TRBD2; size: -; DNA: TGTGCCAGCAGATTTAGCGGGAGGAATGAGCAGTTCTTC; CDR3: CASRFSGRNEQFF
V: TRBV29-1; J: TRBJ2-1; D: -; size: -; DNA: TGCAGCGTGGCCACAGGGAACAATGAGCAGTTCTTC; CDR3: CSVATGNNEQFF
V: TRBV19; J: TRBJ2-2; D: TRBD2; size: -; DNA: TGTGCCAGTAGAACTAGCGGGACCTCATCCGGCGGGGAGCTGTTTTTT; CDR3: CASRTSGTSSGGELFF
V: TRBV27; J: TRBJ1-1; D: TRBD1; size: -; DNA: TGTGCCAGCAGTAGGGGGGACAGGAACACTGAAGCTTTCTTT; CDR3: CASSRGDRNTEAFF
V: TRBV5-1; J: TRBJ2-1; D: TRBD2; size: once; DNA: TGCGCCAGCAGCTTACTAGCGGGAGACATCAATGAGCAGTTCTTC; CDR3: CASSLLAGDINEQFF